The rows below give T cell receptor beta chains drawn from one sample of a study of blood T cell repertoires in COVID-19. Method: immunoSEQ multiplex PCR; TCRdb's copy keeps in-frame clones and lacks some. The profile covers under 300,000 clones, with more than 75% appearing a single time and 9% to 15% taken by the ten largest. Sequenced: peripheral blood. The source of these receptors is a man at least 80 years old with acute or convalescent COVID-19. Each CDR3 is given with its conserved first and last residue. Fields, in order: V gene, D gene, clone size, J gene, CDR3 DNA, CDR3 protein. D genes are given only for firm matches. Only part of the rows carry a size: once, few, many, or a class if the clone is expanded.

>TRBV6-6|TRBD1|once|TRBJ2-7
TGTGCCACCCGGACAGGGGGCGGTTACGAGCAGTACTTC
CATRTGGGYEQYF
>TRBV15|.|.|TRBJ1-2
TGTGCCACCAGCAGAGATCTCGGGAGATATGGCTACACCTTC
CATSRDLGRYGYTF
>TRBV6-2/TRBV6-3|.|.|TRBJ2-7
TGTGCCAGCAGTAAAACAGGCTACGAGCAGTACTTC
CASSKTGYEQYF
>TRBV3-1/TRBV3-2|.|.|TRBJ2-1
TGTGCCAGCAGCCCGGACGGGGGATACAATGAGCAGTTCTTC
CASSPDGGYNEQFF
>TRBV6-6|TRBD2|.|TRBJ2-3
TGTGCCAGCAGTCCTAGCGGAAGTGCGGATACGCAGTATTTT
CASSPSGSADTQYF
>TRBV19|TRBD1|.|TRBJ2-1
TGTGCCAGTAGTATCCGGGACAGTCTGTACAATGAGCAGTTCTTC
CASSIRDSLYNEQFF
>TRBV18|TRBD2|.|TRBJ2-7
TGTGCCAGCTCACCACAATCCGGGGGGTCCTACGAGCAGTACTTC
CASSPQSGGSYEQYF
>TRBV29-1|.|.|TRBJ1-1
TGCAGCGTTGAAGATAGAGGTCTAAACACTGAAGCTTTCTTT
CSVEDRGLNTEAFF
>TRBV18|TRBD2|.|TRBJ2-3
TGTGCCAGCTCACCAGCAGCGGGAGGGACGCAGTATTTT
CASSPAAGGTQYF
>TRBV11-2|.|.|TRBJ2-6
TGTGCCAGCAGCTTAGATTTGGGGCAGGGGGCCAACGTCCTGACTTTC
CASSLDLGQGANVLTF
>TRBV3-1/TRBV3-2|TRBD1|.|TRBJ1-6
TGTGCCAGCAGCCCTCCTACCGGGACAGCGTTCCACTTT
CASSPPTGTAFHF
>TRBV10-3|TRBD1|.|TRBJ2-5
TGTGCCTCCAGGGGGACGGGGGAGACCCAGTACTTC
CASRGTGETQYF
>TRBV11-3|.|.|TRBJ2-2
TGTGCCAGCAGCTCCACCACGGGGAACACCGGGGAGCTGTTTTTT
CASSSTTGNTGELFF
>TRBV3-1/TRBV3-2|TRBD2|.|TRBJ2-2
TGTGCCAGCAGCCAAGCGGGGCTCGGGGGGACCACCGGGGAGCTGTTTTTT
CASSQAGLGGTTGELFF
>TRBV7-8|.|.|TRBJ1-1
TGTGCCAGCAGCCCCCAGGGTAGTAACACTGAAGCTTTCTTT
CASSPQGSNTEAFF
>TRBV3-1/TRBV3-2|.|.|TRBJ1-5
TGTGCCAGCAGCCGATCGCAGGGGCCCCAGCATTTT
CASSRSQGPQHF
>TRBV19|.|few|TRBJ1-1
TGTGCCAGTATGGTCCAGGGAATGAGAAACACTGAAGCTTTCTTT
CASMVQGMRNTEAFF
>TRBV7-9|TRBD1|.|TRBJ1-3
TGTGCCAGCAGCTTAAGGACAGGGGGCGGAAACACCATATATTTT
CASSLRTGGGNTIYF
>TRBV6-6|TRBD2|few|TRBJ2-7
TGTGCCAGCAGTCCCCCAGGACTAGCGGGGGACTACGAGCAGTACTTC
CASSPPGLAGDYEQYF
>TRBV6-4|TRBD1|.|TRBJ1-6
TGTGCCAGCAGTGACGGAGGGGGCGCGGGGTCACCCCTCCACTTT
CASSDGGGAGSPLHF
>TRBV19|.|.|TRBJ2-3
TGTGCCAGTAGTCCGGGGGACCTCACAGATACGCAGTATTTT
CASSPGDLTDTQYF
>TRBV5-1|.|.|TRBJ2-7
TGCGCCAGCAGCTTGGGGGCCAGGGTGGACGAGCAGTACTTC
CASSLGARVDEQYF
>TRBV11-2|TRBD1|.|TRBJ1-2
TGTGCCAGCAGCCGGGGACAGCCCGCTAACTATGGCTACACCTTC
CASSRGQPANYGYTF
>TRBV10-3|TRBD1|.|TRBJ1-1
TGTGCCACTCAGCAGGGGGCGGCGGACACTGAAGCTTTCTTT
CATQQGAADTEAFF